This T cell receptor beta chain was captured in a study of response to subunit inactivated influenza vaccine. TCRdb ran MiXCR on the RT-PCR reads and lists one entry per CDR3 protein. Of roughly 550,000 distinct CDR3 sequences detected, under 25% appear once; the ten largest clones hold 2.8%. Trimming left V 0 bases short and J 4 bases short, with 9 bases between. The germline gives CDR1 DFQATT, CDR2 SNEGSKA (reference sequence). The CDR3 contains 13 residues. The sample was also linked to a second study, of T cells expressing NK-cell markers. From that report: For TCR beta, cDNA was produced by 5'RACE template switching with UMIs. NKG2C+ dominant clonotype frequencies in 6 or 7 donors were roughly 1.0-7.5% of CD8+ T cells.

This specimen consisted of CD4+ T cells sorted from PBMCs, obtained 11 to 12 days after vaccination. The chain links TRBV20-1 to TRBJ1-2; no clear D. This TCR was recovered from a man aged 50 or older who received an inactivated influenza vaccine. In DNA form, the CDR3 reads TGCAGTGCTAGAGATCCTGGCAGCTATGGCTACACCTTC. It codes for CSARDPGSYGYTF.